This T cell receptor (beta chain) came from a study of T cell responses to AZD1222 COVID-19 vaccine. General observations from the study: Donors were chiefly white British, with a greater number of females, and clonal diversity was perhaps underestimated.

This clone was seen a single time. Its antigen is as yet unknown. Germline lookup yields CDR1 GTSNPN and CDR2 SVGIG (reference sequence). V shed 0 bases and J shed 1 base, with 12 bases lying between them. This CDR3 is 15 amino acids long. Profiled with immunoSEQ multiplex PCR; TCRdb holds only in-frame clones, not every one. The data show about 130,000 clones, roughly nine tenths seen once. The receptor comes from an adult who received the AZD1222 COVID-19 vaccine. The chain recombines TRBV30 with TRBJ1-1, with TRBD1 as a possible D gene (6 bases). The starting material was peripheral blood, obtained 28 days after the second AZD1222 dose. The CDR3 DNA sequence: TGTGCCTGGAGTGTACTAACAGGGAGGAACACTGAAGCTTTCTTT. Residues: CAWSVLTGRNTEAFF.